This record concerns one T cell receptor beta chain sequence. V was shortened by 2 bases and J by 4 bases, with 9 bases between the two germline ends. Germline CDR1 reads MDHEN; CDR2 reads SYDVKM. This CDR3 spans 13 amino acids. These data originate in a study of shared clonotypes between healthy human individuals. This table comes from immunoSEQ multiplex PCR, and its TCRdb copy is limited to in-frame clones, with some not included. This sample yields over a million clones, of which around 97% are seen a single time; 0.95% to 1.5% belongs to the top ten. V and J are TRBV28 and TRBJ2-7; possible D gene TRBD2, 6 bases. The TCR was taken from a man aged 25 to 45 in good health. Sequencing was done on a sample of naive CD4+ T cells sorted from blood. Subset denoted: CD45RA+ positively selected. This chain's CDR3 is CASSLTRDYEQYF. The CDR3 DNA reads as TGTGCCAGCAGTTTAACGCGGGATTACGAGCAGTACTTC.